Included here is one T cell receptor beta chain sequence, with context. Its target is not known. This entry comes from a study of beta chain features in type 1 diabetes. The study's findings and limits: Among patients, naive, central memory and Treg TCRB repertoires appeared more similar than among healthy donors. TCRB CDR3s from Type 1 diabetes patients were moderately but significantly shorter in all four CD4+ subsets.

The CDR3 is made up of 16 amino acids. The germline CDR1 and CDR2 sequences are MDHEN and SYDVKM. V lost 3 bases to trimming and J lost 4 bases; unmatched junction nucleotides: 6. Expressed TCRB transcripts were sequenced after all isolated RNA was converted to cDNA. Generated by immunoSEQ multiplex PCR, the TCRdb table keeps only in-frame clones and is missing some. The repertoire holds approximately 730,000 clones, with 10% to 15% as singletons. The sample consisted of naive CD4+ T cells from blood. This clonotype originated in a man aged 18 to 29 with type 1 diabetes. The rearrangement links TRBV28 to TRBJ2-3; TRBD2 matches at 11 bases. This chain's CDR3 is CASSFLGLADSDTQYF. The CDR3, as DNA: TGTGCCAGCAGTTTTTTGGGACTAGCGGACTCAGATACGCAGTATTTT.